This T cell receptor beta chain stems from a study of blood T cell repertoires in COVID-19. Whole-study context: Donors in the United States, Italy and Spain gave samples during acute or convalescent COVID-19. T cells, B-cell-depleted T cells, or PBMCs supplied cDNA or gDNA.

The CDR3 has 17 amino acids. J gave up 1 base and V 5 bases, and 11 bases lay outside the gene matches. Germline CDR1 is SGHTA and CDR2 is FQGTGA. Authors' methods: Amplification of reference gene primers provided the estimated nucleated cell counts. Here immunoSEQ multiplex PCR was the method, and the copy in TCRdb shows in-frame clones only, minus some. V and J calls and clone size are as listed in that table; D and trimming were resolved from the DNA. The table includes 140,000 or so clones, approximately 90% detected once. The clonotype was recovered from a woman in her 50s with active or convalescent COVID-19. The chain recombines TRBV7-3 with TRBJ2-5; 9 bases are a match to TRBD2. What was sequenced was peripheral blood. The CDR3 is CASSPFGGRAPQETQYF. In nucleotides, the CDR3 is TGTGCCAGCAGCCCCTTCGGCGGGAGGGCCCCCCAAGAGACCCAGTACTTC.